This paragraph reports one T cell receptor beta chain. Its antigen is not known. The entry originates in a study of long-term antiretroviral therapy in people with HIV. The CDR3 runs to 12 residues. V gave up 5 bases and J gave up 6 bases, with 7 bases separating them. Germline V lookup: CDR1 SGHTA, CDR2 FQGTGA. Findings and caveats of the study: The study found that diversity rose after ART but stayed below transplant donor controls. Blood specimens, gathered between about 2003 and 2018, were possibly obtained under older ART regimens.

Assay version v3.0 of immunoSEQ was used, and it was run at survey level. Sequencing was performed with immunoSEQ multiplex PCR; in TCRdb, only in-frame clones are kept and a portion is missing. The sample shows about 16,000 clones, roughly 80% of them seen only once. The clonotype was recovered from a woman between 50 and 59 years old with HIV. The sequenced sample was unsorted PBMCs, obtained 1.5 years before starting antiretroviral therapy. V and J are TRBV7-3 and TRBJ2-2, with D hard to call. CDR3 amino acids: CASSVTSGELFF. CDR3 DNA: TGTGCCAGCAGCGTCACGTCCGGGGAGCTGTTTTTT.